This T cell receptor beta chain stems from a study of cytomegalovirus exposure and HLA in healthy donors. Germline V gene data show CDR1 as LNHDA and CDR2 as SQIVND (reference sequence). The CDR3 runs to 15 residues. J gave up 0 bases and V 9 bases, and 5 bases lay outside the gene matches. Of note for this clone: This specimen includes other DNA sequences encoding the same CDR3.

It was with 60 Vbeta and 13 Jbeta primers that the PCR ran. Only in-frame clones appear in the TCRdb table, and some are missing; sequencing was by immunoSEQ multiplex PCR. The sample lists 100,000 to 150,000 clones, 77% occurring once. The chain has TRBV19 and TRBJ1-5; 10 bases align to TRBD1. The receptor was isolated from a middle-aged woman in good health and CMV-seropositive. Sequenced: PBMCs. For the CDR3, the DNA is TGTGCCAGCCGGGACAGGGGTAATAGCAATCAGCCCCAGCATTTT. It specifies CASRDRGNSNQPQHF.